Shown below are 22 T cell receptor beta chains from a single sample sequenced in a study of STAT5B mutations in CD4+ large granular lymphocyte leukemia. Clones were read by immunoSEQ multiplex PCR, and TCRdb kept only the in-frame ones, dropping some. The sample consists of about 38,000 clones, more than 70% of them appearing once. Material for sequencing was CD4+ T cells from blood buffy coats. The source of these receptors is a human donor in good health.

Only a few counts were recorded for this clone. The rearrangement joins TRBV7-2 to TRBJ2-1; 9 bases fit TRBD2. This CDR3 has 17 residues. The trim removed 0 bases at V and 6 bases at J, leaving 9 bases unmatched. Germline CDR1 reads SGHTA; CDR2 reads FQGNSA. The CDR3 reads CASSLARLAEVLNEQFF. CDR3 nucleotide sequence: TGTGCCAGCAGCTTAGCGCGACTAGCGGAGGTCCTCAATGAGCAGTTCTTC.

This clone was found once. J is TRBJ2-7 and V is TRBV7-9, with D perhaps matching TRBD1 or TRBD2 (6 bases each). Germline loops: CDR1 SEHNR, CDR2 FQNEAQ (reference sequence). This CDR3 contains 13 residues. The germline V and J ends were trimmed by 2 bases and 6 bases, with 11 bases remaining between them. The CDR3: CASSLTRGGEQYF. As DNA, the CDR3 is TGTGCCAGCAGCTTAACCAGGGGAGGCGAGCAGTACTTC.

V gene TRBV7-2 combines with J gene TRBJ2-1, with 8 bases lining up with TRBD2. With 2 bases clipped from V and 10 bases from J, the junction kept 4 bases outside the gene matches. Germline V lookup: CDR1 SGHTA, CDR2 FQGNSA. The CDR3 sequence is 13 residues long. The CDR3 DNA reads as TGTGCCAGCAGCTTAAGACGGGAGGGAGAGCAGTTCTTC. It codes for CASSLRREGEQFF.

The genes are TRBV6-5 and TRBJ1-5, with a possible D match to TRBD1 (6 bases). Trimming took 7 bases from V and 6 from J, leaving 13 bases between them. Per germline, CDR1 MNHEY and CDR2 SVGAGI. The CDR3 spans 13 residues. The DNA for the CDR3 is TGTGCCAGCAAACAGGGACTGGGTCAGCCCCAGCATTTT. Protein: CASKQGLGQPQHF.

The chain combines TRBV7-8 with TRBJ2-7, with TRBD1 matching over 7 bases. Germline V gives CDR1 SGHVS, CDR2 FQNEAQ. There are 15 residues in the CDR3. J was trimmed by 2 bases and V by 2 bases; bases with no gene match: 6. CDR3 region: CASSLKGQATYEQYF. The CDR3 DNA reads TGTGCCAGCAGCTTAAAAGGACAGGCGACCTACGAGCAGTACTTC.

The chain joins TRBV9 to TRBJ1-2; no definite D call. CDR1 SGDLS and CDR2 YYNGEE come from the germline V gene. CDR3 length: 16 amino acids. Trimming removed 0 bases from V and 1 base from J, with 13 bases in between. The CDR3: CASSVAPLRVNYGYTF. CDR3 bases: TGTGCCAGCAGCGTAGCTCCACTCCGAGTTAACTATGGCTACACCTTC.

This clone showed up just a few times. V gene TRBV12-5 combines with J gene TRBJ2-2; 9 positions agree with TRBD2. With V trimmed by 1 base and J by 5 bases, 5 bases remained unmatched. The CDR3 length is 16 residues. Looked up from germline, CDR1 is LGHNT and CDR2 is FRNRAP. The CDR3 spells CASGLDSGSGTGELFF. CDR3 sequence (DNA): TGTGCTAGTGGTTTGGATAGCGGGAGTGGTACCGGGGAGCTGTTTTTT.

This chain links TRBV5-4 with TRBJ1-2; 10 nucleotides agree with TRBD1. There are 15 residues in the CDR3. J lost 4 bases, V lost 3 bases, and 6 bases had no gene match. Germline-derived CDR1 and CDR2 are SGHNT and YYREEE (reference sequence). This chain's CDR3 is CASSSGTGDAYGYTF. The CDR3 coding sequence is TGTGCCAGCAGCTCCGGGACAGGGGACGCCTATGGCTACACCTTC.

This chain uses TRBV5-1 with TRBJ1-2, with no clear D. The V end lost 2 bases, the J end lost 6 bases, and 14 bases lay between the germline ends. CDR3 length: 14 amino acids. Germline V gene data show CDR1 as SGHRS and CDR2 as YFSETQ. The CDR3 coding sequence is TGCGCCAGCAGCTTCGGGCAGGAGGACGATGGCTACACCTTC. Protein: CASSFGQEDDGYTF. The complete variable domain, with remaining parts taken from reference TRBV5-1 and TRBJ1-2, reads KAGVTQTPRYLIKTRGQQVTLSCSPISGHRSVSWYQQTPGQGLQFLFEYFSETQRNKGNFPGRFSGRQFSNSRSEMNVSTLELGDSALYLCASSFGQEDDGYTFGSGTRLTVV.

The chain links TRBV5-6 to TRBJ1-6, with 11 bases matching TRBD1. This CDR3 comprises 14 residues. J gave up 9 bases and V 4 bases, and 3 bases lay outside the gene matches. Germline values: CDR1 SGHDT, CDR2 YYEEEE. The CDR3 nucleotides read TGTGCCAGCAGCATGGGACAGGGGGGTTCACCCCTCCACTTT. Its protein is CASSMGQGGSPLHF.

The chain carries TRBV7-6 and TRBJ2-2; D unresolved. The CDR3 is 14 amino acids. With 2 bases removed from V and 7 bases from J, the gap between germline ends came to 11 bases. Germline CDR1 reads SGHVS; CDR2 reads FNYEAQ. CDR3: CASSLMQAGGELFF. The CDR3 nucleotides read TGTGCCAGCAGCTTAATGCAGGCCGGCGGGGAGCTGTTTTTT.

The chain couples TRBV27 to TRBJ2-3; D could derive from TRBD1 or TRBD2 (6 bases each). This CDR3 is 15 amino acids long. The V and J ends lost 2 bases and 1 base respectively, with 10 bases between them. CDR1 is MNHEY, CDR2 SMNVEV, per germline (reference sequence). CDR3 sequence (DNA): TGTGCCAGCAGTTTAAACAGGGAGGGCACAGATACGCAGTATTTT. Its protein is CASSLNREGTDTQYF.

The V and J genes are TRBV18 and TRBJ1-5; tentative D call: TRBD1 (6 bases). CDR3 length equals 19 residues. Trimming pared 1 base from V and 3 bases from J, leaving 22 bases between. In germline, CDR1 is KGHSH, CDR2 LQKENI. The CDR3 DNA reads as TGTGCCAGCTCACCACGGTGGGGTCGGACCGGGGGCGACAATCAGCCCCAGCATTTT. Translated, it gives CASSPRWGRTGGDNQPQHF.

The chain is built from TRBV7-2 and TRBJ1-2, with D unclear. Trimming shortened V by 4 bases and J by 0 bases, and 9 bases separated the two germline ends. Germline V gives CDR1 SGHTA, CDR2 FQGNSA. The CDR3 runs 14 residues. The CDR3 here is CASSSRRTNYGYTF. The CDR3 DNA reads TGTGCCAGCAGCTCTAGACGGACTAACTATGGCTACACCTTC.

The CDR3 is CASSTSGNTIYF. The CDR3 DNA reads TGTGCCAGTAGCACCTCTGGAAACACCATATATTTT. The chain recombines TRBV19 with TRBJ1-3; D not resolved. The CDR3 has 12 residues. Germline CDR1 LNHDA, CDR2 SQIVND (reference sequence). V was shortened by 6 bases and J by 0 bases, with 3 bases between the two germline ends.

A single count supports this clone. Here the CDR3 reads CASSPGTVGSYTF. The DNA for the CDR3 is TGTGCCAGCAGCCCGGGGACGGTCGGGAGCTACACCTTC. The chain links TRBV4-2 to TRBJ1-2, with a weak D call TRBD1 (5 bases). The V end was cut by 4 bases, the J end by 9 bases, with 15 bases between. CDR3 length: 13 amino acids. CDR1 is LGHNA, CDR2 YNFKEQ, per germline.

This CDR3 is CASSQVTGTSIYEQYF. The DNA for the CDR3 is TGCGCCAGCAGCCAAGTAACCGGGACTAGTATCTACGAGCAGTACTTC. The genes are TRBV4-1 and TRBJ2-7; 8 bases fit TRBD2. Germline loops: CDR1 MGHRA, CDR2 YSYEKL. The V and J ends lost 1 base and 3 bases, in that order; junction bases with no gene match: 8. The CDR3 loop spans 16 amino acids.

The chain employs TRBV7-3 and TRBJ2-5; 9 bases are a match to TRBD2. J was trimmed by 5 bases and V by 5 bases; bases with no gene match: 9. The germline V gene encodes CDR1 SGHTA and CDR2 FQGTGA. The CDR3 totals 15 residues. Here the CDR3 DNA reads TGTGCCAGCAGCACCACGGGACTAGCAGAGGAGACCCAGTACTTC. It specifies CASSTTGLAEETQYF.

The V gene is TRBV6-5, the J gene TRBJ2-5; D remains unclear. With 5 bases removed from V and 2 bases from J, the gap between germline ends came to 9 bases. CDR3 size: 13 residues. Germline assignment: CDR1 MNHEY and CDR2 SVGAGI. This CDR3 reads CASSAFQQETQYF. The CDR3 bases are TGTGCCAGCAGTGCCTTCCAACAAGAGACCCAGTACTTC.

V is TRBV6-1 and J is TRBJ1-1, with 8 bases identical to TRBD1. V lost 7 bases and J lost 1; bases outside the gene matches: 5. The CDR3 covers 14 residues. Germline-derived CDR1 and CDR2 are MNHNS and SASEGT. CDR3 sequence: CASMTGDENTEAFF. In DNA, the CDR3 is TGTGCCAGCATGACAGGGGACGAGAACACTGAAGCTTTCTTT.

The chain carries TRBV11-2 and TRBJ2-7, with TRBD1 matching over 7 bases. Germline V lookup: CDR1 SGHAT, CDR2 FQNNGV. The CDR3 covers 13 residues. The trim removed 5 bases at V and 6 bases at J, leaving 7 bases unmatched. The CDR3 region is CASSTGTASEQYF. DNA for the CDR3: TGTGCCAGCAGCACCGGGACAGCCAGCGAGCAGTACTTC.

The chain joins TRBV6-5 to TRBJ2-1, with a possible D match to TRBD2 (6 bases). Germline V lookup: CDR1 MNHEY, CDR2 SVGAGI. The CDR3 has 14 amino acids. The V and J ends lost 2 bases and 1 base respectively, with 6 bases between them. CDR3 loop: CASSYGGSYNEQFF. CDR3 nucleotides: TGTGCCAGCAGTTACGGGGGGTCCTACAATGAGCAGTTCTTC.